Below, 30 T cell receptor beta chains from the same sample are listed, as sequenced in a study of OX40 agonist ivuxolimab in advanced cancers. Profiling relied on immunoSEQ multiplex PCR, and the TCRdb table lists in-frame clones only, not all of them. The data show approximately 39,000 clones, roughly 90% seen once. This specimen was CD4+ or CD8+ T cells sorted from blood, taken in a trial of the OX40 agonist ivuxolimab. These receptors came from an adult with an advanced solid tumor such as melanoma, head and neck, liver or kidney cancer.

The chain carries TRBV5-1 and TRBJ1-3; possibly TRBD1 for D (5 bases). The CDR3 length is 15 residues. Between the trimmed V and J ends, which lost 6 bases and 3 bases, there was a span of 16 bases. CDR1 SGHRS and CDR2 YFSETQ come from the germline V gene. The CDR3 DNA sequence: TGCGCCAGCACCCCCGGGGGTTCAAGTGGAAACACCATATATTTT. This translates into CASTPGGSSGNTIYF.

The chain joins TRBV27 to TRBJ2-7, with D possibly being TRBD1 or TRBD2 (7 bases each). V was pared by 4 bases and J by 3 bases, with 13 bases between. The CDR3 covers 14 residues. Germline lookup yields CDR1 MNHEY and CDR2 SMNVEV (reference sequence). CDR3: CASSSRGGYYEQYF. The CDR3 DNA follows: TGTGCCAGCAGTTCCAGGGGGGGGTACTACGAGCAGTACTTC.

This chain joins TRBV10-1 and TRBJ2-1; D not certain. CDR3 size: 15 residues. V lost 5 bases and J lost 8, with 19 bases in between. Looked up from germline, CDR1 is WNHNN and CDR2 is SYGVQD (reference sequence). The CDR3 sequence is CASSFQRRSVDEQFF. The CDR3 bases are TGCGCCAGCAGTTTCCAAAGGCGGAGTGTCGATGAGCAGTTCTTC.

The J gene is TRBJ2-7, the V gene TRBV5-1; D tentatively fits TRBD1 or TRBD2 (6 bases each). CDR1 and CDR2 (germline): SGHRS, YFSETQ. The CDR3 loop spans 15 amino acids. V lost 0 bases, J lost 2 bases, and 12 bases lay in between. CDR3 sequence: CASSLEGGITYEQYF. CDR3 DNA: TGCGCCAGCAGCTTGGAGGGGGGAATTACCTACGAGCAGTACTTC. Together with reference TRBV5-1 and TRBJ2-7, the CDR3 gives the full variable domain: KAGVTQTPRYLIKTRGQQVTLSCSPISGHRSVSWYQQTPGQGLQFLFEYFSETQRNKGNFPGRFSGRQFSNSRSEMNVSTLELGDSALYLCASSLEGGITYEQYFGPGTRLTVT.

The J gene is TRBJ2-7, the V gene TRBV5-1; D is unresolved. The CDR3 covers 13 residues. Germline CDR1 SGHRS, CDR2 YFSETQ. Trimming took 0 bases from V and 0 from J, leaving 4 bases between them. The CDR3 DNA reads TGCGCCAGCAGCTTGGGGATCTCCTACGAGCAGTACTTC. It encodes CASSLGISYEQYF. Complete variable domain (other parts from reference TRBV5-1 and TRBJ2-7): KAGVTQTPRYLIKTRGQQVTLSCSPISGHRSVSWYQQTPGQGLQFLFEYFSETQRNKGNFPGRFSGRQFSNSRSEMNVSTLELGDSALYLCASSLGISYEQYFGPGTRLTVT.

The V and J genes are TRBV7-9 and TRBJ2-3, with 7 nucleotides matching TRBD1. J was trimmed by 4 bases and V by 5 bases; bases with no gene match: 3. The CDR3 runs 13 residues. Germline CDR1 and CDR2: SEHNR and FQNEAQ (reference sequence). CDR3 sequence reads: CASSATGPDTQYF. The DNA of the CDR3 is TGTGCCAGCAGCGCGACAGGGCCAGATACGCAGTATTTT.

The chain links TRBV11-2 to TRBJ2-1; possibly TRBD1 for D (6 bases). The CDR3 loop spans 15 amino acids. V lost 5 bases to trimming and J lost 3 bases, with 14 bases between them. Germline V gene lookup returns CDR1 SGHAT and CDR2 FQNNGV. The CDR3 nucleotides are TGTGCCAGCAGCCTCGGACAGACCTACTACAATGAGCAGTTCTTC. Protein sequence: CASSLGQTYYNEQFF. The full variable domain, its missing parts supplied by reference TRBV11-2 and TRBJ2-1, is EAGVAQSPRYKIIEKRQSVAFWCNPISGHATLYWYQQILGQGPKLLIQFQNNGVVDDSQLPKDRFSAERLKGVDSTLKIQPAKLEDSAVYLCASSLGQTYYNEQFFGPGTRLTVL.

The chain employs TRBV5-1 and TRBJ1-3; D is perhaps TRBD1 (6 bases). CDR1 is SGHRS and CDR2 is YFSETQ in the germline V gene. The V end lost 0 bases, the J end lost 0 bases, and 13 bases lay between the germline ends. The CDR3 is 17 residues long. The CDR3 nucleotides read TGCGCCAGCAGCTTGGCCGGGACACGAAGCTCTGGAAACACCATATATTTT. It codes for CASSLAGTRSSGNTIYF.

This chain connects TRBV5-1 to TRBJ2-3, with 8 bases identical to TRBD2. Germline CDR1 is SGHRS and CDR2 is YFSETQ. V shed 0 bases and J 4 bases; nucleotides not matched to a gene: 10. The CDR3 has 17 residues. The CDR3 DNA reads TGCGCCAGCAGCTTGGCCCCCTTAGCGGGGTATTCAGATACGCAGTATTTT. This encodes CASSLAPLAGYSDTQYF.

The rearrangement links TRBV23-1 to TRBJ1-4, with TRBD1 matching over 7 bases. TRBV23-1 is noted as an ORF with a role that remains uncertain. The junction had 11 bases not matched to a gene; V was cut back by 8 bases and J by 5 bases. The CDR3 length is 15 residues. The CDR3 here is CASPPAGTENEKLFF. DNA for the CDR3: TGCGCCAGCCCCCCCGCGGGGACAGAGAATGAAAAACTGTTTTTT.

The chain carries TRBV20-1 and TRBJ2-3; D gene uncertain. V lost 4 bases and J lost 14, with 16 bases in between. This CDR3 is built from 11 residues. Germline CDR1 DFQATT, CDR2 SNEGSKA (reference sequence). CDR3 in amino acids: CSATDLARRYF. CDR3 bases: TGCAGTGCTACCGACTTGGCGAGACGGTATTTT.

The J gene is TRBJ1-3, the V gene TRBV11-2; D remains unclear. This CDR3 is built from 15 residues. Germline V gene lookup returns CDR1 SGHAT and CDR2 FQNNGV. Deletions cut 6 bases from V and 4 bases from J, with 16 bases between. The CDR3 coding sequence is TGTGCCAGCAGTTCCACCCGGGGTGTGGGAAACACCATATATTTT. This codes for CASSSTRGVGNTIYF.

The chain is built from TRBV10-3 and TRBJ2-6; D is possibly TRBD1 (6 bases). Trimming removed 5 bases from V and 1 base from J, with 12 bases in between. CDR3 length equals 16 residues. CDR1 and CDR2 (germline): ENHRY, SYGVKD. CDR3 DNA: TGTGCCATCAGTAATCCCAGGGGATCTGGGGCCAACGTCCTGACTTTC. Translating it yields CAISNPRGSGANVLTF.

The CDR3 region has the DNA TGTGCCAGTAGTATAGATCGGGGGGCGCAGGTCTATGGCTACACCTTC. Encoded protein: CASSIDRGAQVYGYTF. This chain uses TRBV19 with TRBJ1-2, with a weak D call TRBD1 (6 bases). V gave up 0 bases and J gave up 4 bases, with 15 bases separating them. This CDR3 is 16 amino acids long. Germline V lookup: CDR1 LNHDA, CDR2 SQIVND (reference sequence).

The chain is built from TRBV18 and TRBJ2-7; no definite D call. Germline V gives CDR1 KGHSH, CDR2 LQKENI. This CDR3 has 14 amino acids. Trimming took 1 base from V and 0 from J, leaving 7 bases between them. CDR3 in amino acids: CASSPQKYSYEQYF. The CDR3 bases are TGTGCCAGCTCACCACAAAAGTACTCCTACGAGCAGTACTTC.

This clone was detected once. This rearrangement joins TRBV19 to TRBJ2-3; 8 nucleotides align to TRBD1. This CDR3 comprises 15 residues. The trim removed 7 bases at V and 4 bases at J, leaving 10 bases unmatched. CDR1 LNHDA and CDR2 SQIVND come from the germline V gene (reference sequence). CDR3 DNA sequence: TGTGCCAGTAATCTGGCCGGGACAGGATCAGATACGCAGTATTTT. Its translation is CASNLAGTGSDTQYF.

The chain links TRBV4-2 to TRBJ2-5, with 13 bases lining up with TRBD2. The CDR3 extends over 18 amino acids. V dropped 4 bases and J dropped 5; count of bases not matched to a gene: 13. The germline CDR1 and CDR2 sequences are LGHNA and YNFKEQ. The DNA for the CDR3 is TGTGCCAGCAGCCGGATCGGGACTAGCGGGACCATTATCGAGACCCAGTACTTC. Protein: CASSRIGTSGTIIETQYF.

This CDR3 reads CASSKEGLEETQYF. CDR3 nucleotide sequence: TGTGCCAGTAGTAAGGAGGGACTCGAAGAGACCCAGTACTTC. The chain couples TRBV19 to TRBJ2-5; perhaps TRBD2 as D (6 bases). CDR1 and CDR2 from the germline V gene are LNHDA and SQIVND (reference sequence). The germline V and J ends were trimmed by 4 bases and 3 bases, with 12 bases remaining between them. The CDR3 loop spans 14 amino acids.

This chain's CDR3 is CASSLLRRRAGDTQYF. CDR3 bases: TGTGCCAGTAGTCTACTTCGAAGACGGGCCGGAGATACGCAGTATTTT. The V and J genes are TRBV19 and TRBJ2-3, with D hard to call. From germline, CDR1 is LNHDA and CDR2 SQIVND (reference sequence). V was trimmed by 5 bases and J by 5 bases, leaving 20 bases between them. CDR3 size: 16 residues.

The genes are TRBV2 and TRBJ2-1; the match to TRBD1 covers 8 bases. The CDR3 consists of 16 residues. The germline gives CDR1 SNHLY, CDR2 FYNNEI. J was trimmed by 5 bases and V by 6 bases; bases with no gene match: 12. The CDR3 loop reads CASRATAGTGDNEQFF. The CDR3 bases are TGTGCCAGCAGAGCTACTGCCGGGACAGGCGACAATGAGCAGTTCTTC.

This clone was found once. The rearrangement joins TRBV28 to TRBJ2-7; D remains unclear. The CDR3 runs 13 residues. V was cut by 4 bases and J by 4 bases, with 11 bases left in between. CDR1 and CDR2 from the germline V gene are MDHEN and SYDVKM. CDR3 sequence (DNA): TGTGCCAGCAGTTCACGACCGACGTACGAGCAGTACTTC. Residues: CASSSRPTYEQYF.

Notes on this clone: Other nucleotide sequences from this sample produce the same CDR3. The chain uses TRBV20-1 and TRBJ1-1; no reliable D call. Trimming removed 6 bases from V and 1 base from J, with 6 bases in between. The CDR3 is 11 amino acids. The germline V gene has CDR1 DFQATT and CDR2 SNEGSKA (reference sequence). The CDR3 loop reads CSAWRNTEAFF. Written as DNA, the CDR3 is TGCAGTGCATGGCGGAACACTGAAGCTTTCTTT.

CDR3 amino acids: CASSGIAGRTGELFF. CDR3 bases: TGTGCCAGCAGCGGGATAGCGGGAAGGACCGGGGAGCTGTTTTTT. The rearrangement joins TRBV5-4 to TRBJ2-2, with TRBD2 identical over 8 bases. The CDR3 length is 15 residues. Germline trimming cut 4 bases from V and 5 bases from J; bases unmatched to any gene: 7. Germline assignment: CDR1 SGHNT and CDR2 YYREEE (reference sequence).

This clone was detected only a few times. V usage is TRBV27 and J usage is TRBJ2-1; 9 bases map to TRBD2. V shed 3 bases, J shed 4 bases, and the junction held 4 bases outside the gene matches. The CDR3 totals 15 residues. Germline V gives CDR1 MNHEY, CDR2 SMNVEV (reference sequence). The CDR3 sequence: CASSFWLAGYNEQFF. The CDR3 DNA reads TGTGCCAGCAGTTTTTGGCTAGCGGGATACAATGAGCAGTTCTTC.

The chain carries TRBV6-6 and TRBJ2-2; a possible D gene is TRBD2 (5 bases). In germline, CDR1 is MNHNY, CDR2 SVGAGI (reference sequence). V lost 6 bases and J lost 1, with 15 bases in between. This CDR3 has 16 residues. The CDR3 region is CASRTLTNVNTGELFF. As DNA, the CDR3 is TGTGCCAGCAGGACTTTGACTAACGTGAACACCGGGGAGCTGTTTTTT.

The J gene is TRBJ2-7, the V gene TRBV18; 8 bases are shared with TRBD1. Germline V gives CDR1 KGHSH, CDR2 LQKENI. The CDR3 sequence is 16 residues long. J gave up 5 bases and V 2 bases, and 11 bases lay outside the gene matches. CDR3 loop: CASSPTSTGGHDEQYF. CDR3 DNA sequence: TGTGCCAGCTCACCAACATCAACAGGGGGGCATGACGAGCAGTACTTC.

The CDR3 spells CATSRKYRGRGETQYF. DNA for the CDR3: TGTGCCACCAGCAGAAAATACAGGGGACGCGGAGAGACCCAGTACTTC. J is TRBJ2-5 and V is TRBV15; 7 bases agree with TRBD1. CDR1 and CDR2 from the germline V gene are LNHNV and YYDKDF (reference sequence). V was pared by 2 bases and J by 4 bases, with 10 bases of the junction left unmatched. This CDR3 has 16 residues.

The gene calls are TRBV10-3 and TRBJ2-1; TRBD2 matches 10 bases. Germline values: CDR1 ENHRY, CDR2 SYGVKD. The CDR3 is 16 residues long. With 0 bases clipped from V and 7 bases from J, the junction kept 6 bases outside the gene matches. DNA of the CDR3: TGTGCCATCAGTGAGTCTCTAGCGGGAGTAGCGAATGAGCAGTTCTTC. It translates to CAISESLAGVANEQFF.

V and J are TRBV28 and TRBJ1-5, with D perhaps TRBD1 (5 bases). CDR3 length: 14 residues. Germline-derived CDR1 and CDR2 are MDHEN and SYDVKM. Trimming left V 8 bases short and J 6 bases short, with 17 bases between. CDR3 sequence: CASPSEQGGQPQHF. CDR3 DNA sequence: TGTGCCAGCCCCTCTGAGCAGGGTGGTCAGCCCCAGCATTTT.

The chain links TRBV11-1 to TRBJ2-7; D is unresolved. The CDR3 covers 13 residues. Germline V gives CDR1 SGHAT, CDR2 FQDESV (reference sequence). V lost 1 base, J lost 3 bases, and 7 bases lay in between. CDR3 residues: CASSLEYLYEQYF. In DNA form, the CDR3 reads TGTGCCAGCAGCTTAGAATACCTCTACGAGCAGTACTTC.